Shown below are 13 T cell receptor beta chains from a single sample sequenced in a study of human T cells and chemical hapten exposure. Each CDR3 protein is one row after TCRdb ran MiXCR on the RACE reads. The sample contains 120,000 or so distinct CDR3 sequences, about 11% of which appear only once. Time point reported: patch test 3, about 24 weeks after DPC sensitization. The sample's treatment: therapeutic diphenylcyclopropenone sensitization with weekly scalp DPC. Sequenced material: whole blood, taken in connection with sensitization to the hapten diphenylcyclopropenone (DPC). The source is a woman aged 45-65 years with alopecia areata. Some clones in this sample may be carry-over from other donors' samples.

DNA of the CDR3: TGTGCCAGCAGCTCTAGGACAGGGGTGAACACTGAAGCTTTCTTT. Translated: CASSSRTGVNTEAFF. This chain joins TRBV9 and TRBJ1-1; 9 bases match TRBD1. Germline V gene sequence: CDR1 SGDLS, CDR2 YYNGEE. Trimming cost V 4 bases and J 0 bases; bases outside gene matches: 4. The CDR3 covers 15 residues.

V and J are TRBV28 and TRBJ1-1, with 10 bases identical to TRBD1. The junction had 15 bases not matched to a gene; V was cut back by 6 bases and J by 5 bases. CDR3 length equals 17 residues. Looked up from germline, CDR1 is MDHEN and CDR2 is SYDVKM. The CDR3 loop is CASSYLRRQGAGTEAFF. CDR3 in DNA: TGTGCCAGCAGCTACTTACGCCGACAGGGGGCAGGGACTGAAGCTTTCTTT.

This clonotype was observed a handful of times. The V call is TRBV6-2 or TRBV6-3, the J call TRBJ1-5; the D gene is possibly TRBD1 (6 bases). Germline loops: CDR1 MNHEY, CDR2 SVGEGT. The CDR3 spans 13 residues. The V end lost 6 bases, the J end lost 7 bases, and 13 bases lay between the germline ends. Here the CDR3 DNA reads TGTGCCAGCAGGAACTACAGGGCCCAGCCCCAGCATTTT. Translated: CASRNYRAQPQHF.

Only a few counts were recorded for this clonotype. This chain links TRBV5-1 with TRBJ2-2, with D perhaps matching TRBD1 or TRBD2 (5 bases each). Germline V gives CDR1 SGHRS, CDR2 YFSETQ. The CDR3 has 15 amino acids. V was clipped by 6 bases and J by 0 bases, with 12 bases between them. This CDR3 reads CASTGSRANTGELFF. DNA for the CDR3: TGCGCCAGCACGGGGAGCAGGGCGAACACCGGGGAGCTGTTTTTT.

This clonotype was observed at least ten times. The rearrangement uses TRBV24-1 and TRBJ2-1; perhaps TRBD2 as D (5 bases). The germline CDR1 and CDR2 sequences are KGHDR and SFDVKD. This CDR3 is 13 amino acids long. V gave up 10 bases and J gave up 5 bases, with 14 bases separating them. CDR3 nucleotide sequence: TGTGCCACGAGGGCCTCACCCCACAATGAGCAGTTCTTC. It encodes CATRASPHNEQFF.

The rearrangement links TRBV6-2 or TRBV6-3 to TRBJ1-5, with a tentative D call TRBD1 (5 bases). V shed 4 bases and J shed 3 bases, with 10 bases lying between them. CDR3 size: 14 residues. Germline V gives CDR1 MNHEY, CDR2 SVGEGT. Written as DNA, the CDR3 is TGTGCCAGCAGTTCAACCGGGACCAATCAGCCCCAGCATTTT. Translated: CASSSTGTNQPQHF.

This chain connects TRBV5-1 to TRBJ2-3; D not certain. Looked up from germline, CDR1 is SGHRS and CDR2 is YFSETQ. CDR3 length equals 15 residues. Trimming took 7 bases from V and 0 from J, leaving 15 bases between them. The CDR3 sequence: CASVPEQSSTDTQYF. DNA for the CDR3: TGCGCCAGCGTCCCCGAACAGAGTAGCACAGATACGCAGTATTTT.

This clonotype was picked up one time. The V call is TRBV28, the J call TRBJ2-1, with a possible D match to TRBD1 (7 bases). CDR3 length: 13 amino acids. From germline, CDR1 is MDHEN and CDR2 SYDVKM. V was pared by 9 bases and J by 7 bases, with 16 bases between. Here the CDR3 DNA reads TGTGCCAGTGCGGGACAGCCCTTTAATGAGCAGTTCTTC. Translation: CASAGQPFNEQFF.

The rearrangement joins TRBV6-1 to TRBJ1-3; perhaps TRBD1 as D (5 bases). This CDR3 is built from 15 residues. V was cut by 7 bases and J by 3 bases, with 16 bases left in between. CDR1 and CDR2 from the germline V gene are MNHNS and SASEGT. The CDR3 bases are TGTGCCAGCACCACCTCGGCAGGGTATGGAAACACCATATATTTT. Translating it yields CASTTSAGYGNTIYF.

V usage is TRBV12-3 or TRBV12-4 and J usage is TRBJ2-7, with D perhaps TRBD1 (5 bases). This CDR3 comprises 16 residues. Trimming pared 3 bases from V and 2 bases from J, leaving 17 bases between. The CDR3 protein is CASSFSRNRSPYEQYF. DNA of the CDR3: TGTGCCAGCAGTTTCAGTAGGAACAGGAGCCCCTACGAGCAGTACTTC.

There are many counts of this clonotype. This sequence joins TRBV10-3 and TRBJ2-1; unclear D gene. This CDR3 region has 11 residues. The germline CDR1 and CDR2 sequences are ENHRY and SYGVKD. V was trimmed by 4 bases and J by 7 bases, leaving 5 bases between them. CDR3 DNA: TGTGCCATCAGTGCCGGGAATGAGCAGTTCTTC. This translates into CAISAGNEQFF.

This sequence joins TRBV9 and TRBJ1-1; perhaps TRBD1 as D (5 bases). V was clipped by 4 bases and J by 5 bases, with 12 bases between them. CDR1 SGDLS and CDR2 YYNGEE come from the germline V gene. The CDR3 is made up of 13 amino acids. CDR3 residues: CASSSLGRTEAFF. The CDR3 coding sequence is TGTGCCAGCAGCTCGCTGGGGCGAACTGAAGCTTTCTTT.

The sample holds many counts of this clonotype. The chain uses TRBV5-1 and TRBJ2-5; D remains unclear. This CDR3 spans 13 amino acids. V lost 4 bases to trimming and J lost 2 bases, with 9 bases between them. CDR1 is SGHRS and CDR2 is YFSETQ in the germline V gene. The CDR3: CASSPLRQETQYF. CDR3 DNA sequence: TGCGCCAGCAGCCCCCTGCGGCAAGAGACCCAGTACTTC.